This TCR beta chain was documented in a study of CD4+ T cells in melanoma. This CDR3 has 15 amino acids. CDR1 and CDR2 from the germline V gene are SGHAT and FQNNGV. V lost 1 base and J lost 9; bases outside the gene matches: 5. Assay used: immunoSEQ multiplex PCR; TCRdb lists only in-frame clones, some missing. The table shows about 140,000 clones, with around 90% occurring only once. This clonotype was sampled from a human donor with melanoma. The chain employs TRBV11-2 and TRBJ2-1, with 11 bases identical to TRBD2. CDR3 in amino acids: CASSLVVAGGSEQFF. CDR3 nucleotide sequence: TGTGCCAGCAGCTTAGTAGTAGCGGGGGGGAGTGAGCAGTTCTTC.